This TCR beta chain derives from a study of T cell changes during pregnancy in multiple sclerosis. This table comes from immunoSEQ multiplex PCR, and its TCRdb copy is limited to in-frame clones, with some not included. Of approximately 100,000 clones listed, around 91% are singletons. Per the germline V gene, CDR1 is SEHNR and CDR2 is FQNEAQ (reference sequence). The CDR3 contains 14 residues. V trimming: 5 bases; J trimming: 2 bases; junction bases outside the gene matches: 5. The receptor was derived from a female donor with multiple sclerosis, enrolled in a pregnancy study. The rearrangement uses TRBV7-9 and TRBJ2-7, with 8 bases identical to TRBD1. Sequenced here: peripheral blood, sampled after pregnancy. CDR3 amino acids: CASSQGATTYEQYF. DNA for the CDR3: TGTGCCAGCAGCCAGGGGGCGACGACCTACGAGCAGTACTTC.